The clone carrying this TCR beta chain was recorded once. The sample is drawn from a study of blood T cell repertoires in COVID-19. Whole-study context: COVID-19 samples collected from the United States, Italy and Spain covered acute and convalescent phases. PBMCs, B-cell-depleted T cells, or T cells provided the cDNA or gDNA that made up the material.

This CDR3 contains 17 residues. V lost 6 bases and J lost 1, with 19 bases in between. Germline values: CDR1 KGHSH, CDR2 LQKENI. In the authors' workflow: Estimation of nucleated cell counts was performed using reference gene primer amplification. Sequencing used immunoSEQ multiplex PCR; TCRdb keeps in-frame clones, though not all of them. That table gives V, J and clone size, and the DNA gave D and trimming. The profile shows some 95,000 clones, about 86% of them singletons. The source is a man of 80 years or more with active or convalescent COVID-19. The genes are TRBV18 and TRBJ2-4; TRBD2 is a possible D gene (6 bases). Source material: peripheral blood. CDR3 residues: CASSRGSAGPAKNIQYF. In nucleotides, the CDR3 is TGTGCCAGCTCCCGGGGATCAGCGGGCCCCGCCAAAAACATTCAGTACTTC.